This passage covers 22 T cell receptor beta chains from one sample sequenced in a study of T cell changes during pregnancy in multiple sclerosis. This table comes from immunoSEQ multiplex PCR, and its TCRdb copy is limited to in-frame clones, with some not included. The data show 35,000 to 50,000 clones, about 88% seen once. Sequencing was performed on CD4+ T cells from peripheral blood mononuclear cells, taken in the second trimester of pregnancy. Every receptor here comes from a female donor with multiple sclerosis, enrolled in a pregnancy study.

The gene calls are TRBV5-1 and TRBJ2-1, with TRBD2 identical over 9 bases. Germline V lookup: CDR1 SGHRS, CDR2 YFSETQ. The CDR3 totals 15 residues. J gave up 7 bases and V 0 bases, and 5 bases lay outside the gene matches. CDR3 loop: CASSLGASGVNEQFF. CDR3 bases: TGCGCCAGCAGCTTGGGGGCTAGCGGGGTAAATGAGCAGTTCTTC.

The chain combines TRBV7-9 with TRBJ2-3; 11 positions agree with TRBD2. CDR1 SEHNR and CDR2 FQNEAQ come from the germline V gene (reference sequence). V lost 6 bases and J lost 1; bases outside the gene matches: 6. This CDR3 is built from 16 residues. CDR3 residues: CASRPLAGEGTDTQYF. In nucleotides, the CDR3 is TGTGCCAGCAGACCACTAGCGGGAGAGGGCACAGATACGCAGTATTTT.

The chain couples TRBV5-1 to TRBJ1-2; TRBD1 matches at 7 bases. The CDR3 length is 15 residues. Trimming took 2 bases from V and 6 from J; bases not matched to a gene: 10. Per germline, CDR1 SGHRS and CDR2 YFSETQ. CDR3 nucleotide sequence: TGCGCCAGCAGCTTCGAGGAACAGGGGAGGAATGGCTACACCTTC. As protein: CASSFEEQGRNGYTF.

This rearrangement joins TRBV25-1 to TRBJ2-2; 9 positions agree with TRBD1. Germline-derived CDR1 and CDR2 are MGHDK and SYGVNS. The CDR3 runs 14 residues. Germline trimming cut 7 bases from V and 5 bases from J; bases unmatched to any gene: 5. The DNA for the CDR3 is TGTGCCAGCACTCACAGGGGGCGTACCGGGGAGCTGTTTTTT. Its protein product is CASTHRGRTGELFF. The full variable domain, in which reference TRBV25-1 and TRBJ2-2 provide the parts outside the CDR3, is EADIYQTPRYLVIGTGKKITLECSQTMGHDKMYWYQQDPGMELHLIHYSYGVNSTEKGDLSSESTVSRIRTEHFPLTLESARPSHTSQYLCASTHRGRTGELFFGEGSRLTVL.

CDR3 sequence: CASSVGAGGYGYTF. In nucleotides, the CDR3 is TGTGCCAGCAGCGTAGGGGCAGGGGGCTATGGCTACACCTTC. This chain uses TRBV9 with TRBJ1-2; 7 nucleotides agree with TRBD1. The V gene end was trimmed by 0 bases and the J gene end by 4 bases; junction bases not matched to a gene: 3. Germline CDR1 reads SGDLS; CDR2 reads YYNGEE. This CDR3 is built from 14 residues.

The rearrangement uses TRBV7-2 and TRBJ2-7; D uncertain. The ends were cut back, 8 bases at V and 2 bases at J, with 7 bases in the middle. The CDR3 loop spans 11 amino acids. From germline, CDR1 is SGHTA and CDR2 FQGNSA. The DNA for the CDR3 is TGTGCCAGCTCCGAGGCCTACGAGCAGTACTTC. Protein: CASSEAYEQYF.

This clone was recorded once. V is TRBV19 and J is TRBJ2-5; 10 nucleotides align to TRBD1. Germline values: CDR1 LNHDA, CDR2 SQIVND (reference sequence). The V segment lost 3 bases and the J segment 2 bases; nucleotides outside the gene matches: 3. This CDR3 spans 15 amino acids. The CDR3 bases are TGTGCCAGTAGTATCGACAGGGGGCGACAAGAGACCCAGTACTTC. This encodes CASSIDRGRQETQYF.

V usage is TRBV13 and J usage is TRBJ2-7, with TRBD1 as a possible D gene (6 bases). V was cut by 0 bases and J by 3 bases, with 9 bases left in between. Germline V gene lookup returns CDR1 PRHDT and CDR2 FYEKMQ (reference sequence). The CDR3 is 14 residues long. CDR3 amino acids: CASSLGYRDYEQYF. The CDR3 DNA reads TGTGCCAGCAGCTTAGGATACAGGGACTACGAGCAGTACTTC.

The chain employs TRBV5-6 and TRBJ1-4; no definite D call. Germline V lookup: CDR1 SGHDT, CDR2 YYEEEE. The CDR3 sequence is 13 residues long. Trimming pared 3 bases from V and 0 bases from J, leaving 3 bases between. CDR3 region: CASSSTTNEKLFF. In DNA form, the CDR3 reads TGTGCCAGCAGCTCTACAACTAATGAAAAACTGTTTTTT.

The chain has TRBV11-3 and TRBJ2-5; weak D call: TRBD2 (5 bases). Germline V gives CDR1 SGHNT, CDR2 YENEEA. Trimming shortened V by 1 base and J by 2 bases, and 14 bases separated the two germline ends. This CDR3 spans 16 amino acids. Here the CDR3 reads CASSLGFSGGQETQYF. The DNA for the CDR3 is TGTGCCAGCAGCTTAGGTTTTTCTGGCGGGCAAGAGACCCAGTACTTC.

The chain is built from TRBV14 and TRBJ2-3, with 7 bases aligning to TRBD2. Trimming cost V 1 base and J 4 bases; bases outside gene matches: 5. This CDR3 spans 15 amino acids. Germline V CDR1 and CDR2: SGHDN, FVKESK. Written as DNA, the CDR3 is TGTGCCAGCAGCCAAGGTAGCGGGTTCGCAGATACGCAGTATTTT. Translating gives CASSQGSGFADTQYF.

This clone was recorded a few times. The chain recombines TRBV15 with TRBJ1-2, with a tentative D call TRBD1 (6 bases). Germline V gene sequence: CDR1 LNHNV, CDR2 YYDKDF (reference sequence). The CDR3 runs to 14 residues. V lost 0 bases and J 4 bases, leaving 9 bases between the germline ends. In nucleotides, the CDR3 is TGTGCCACCAGCAGAGATTCGGACAGCTATGGCTACACCTTC. Its translation: CATSRDSDSYGYTF. The full variable domain, with the rest looked up from reference TRBV15 and TRBJ1-2, is DAMVIQNPRYQVTQFGKPVTLSCSQTLNHNVMYWYQQKSSQAPKLLFHYYDKDFNNEADTPDNFQSRRPNTSFCFLDIRSPGLGDTAMYLCATSRDSDSYGYTFGSGTRLTVV.

V gene TRBV7-2 combines with J gene TRBJ2-3, with TRBD1 matching over 7 bases. The CDR3 extends over 15 amino acids. Trimming took 7 bases from V and 3 from J; bases not matched to a gene: 10. CDR1 SGHTA and CDR2 FQGNSA come from the germline V gene. In DNA, the CDR3 is TGTGCCAGCAAACAGGGGCTGGTGGTAACAGATACGCAGTATTTT. This gives the protein CASKQGLVVTDTQYF.

This chain uses TRBV7-3 with TRBJ2-7; 7 nucleotides match TRBD1. Germline values: CDR1 SGHTA, CDR2 FQGTGA. The trim removed 7 bases at V and 3 bases at J, leaving 12 bases unmatched. The CDR3 is made up of 15 amino acids. In DNA, the CDR3 is TGTGCCAGCAACAGCCGGGACAGCGTATTCTACGAGCAGTACTTC. It encodes CASNSRDSVFYEQYF.

The rearrangement links TRBV6-6 to TRBJ2-3; 7 bases are a match to TRBD1. J lost 1 base, V lost 10 bases, and 14 bases had no gene match. Looked up from germline, CDR1 is MNHNY and CDR2 is SVGAGI (reference sequence). The CDR3 consists of 16 residues. DNA of the CDR3: TGTGCCACCAACGCCCGGACAGGATGGGGCACAGATACGCAGTATTTT. This sequence encodes CATNARTGWGTDTQYF.

The chain carries TRBV7-2 and TRBJ2-1; possible D gene TRBD1, 5 bases. With 6 bases removed from V and 0 bases from J, the gap between germline ends came to 12 bases. The CDR3 loop spans 15 amino acids. Germline V gives CDR1 SGHTA, CDR2 FQGNSA. The CDR3 sequence is CASRYDRSSYNEQFF. CDR3 nucleotides: TGTGCCAGCAGGTACGACAGAAGCTCCTACAATGAGCAGTTCTTC. The full variable domain, in which reference TRBV7-2 and TRBJ2-1 provide the parts outside the CDR3, is GAGVSQSPSNKVTEKGKDVELRCDPISGHTALYWYRQSLGQGLEFLIYFQGNSAPDKSGLPSDRFSAERTGGSVSTLTIQRTQQEDSAVYLCASRYDRSSYNEQFFGPGTRLTVL.

The rearrangement joins TRBV19 to TRBJ2-6; D unclear. Germline values: CDR1 LNHDA, CDR2 SQIVND (reference sequence). This CDR3 is 15 amino acids long. Between the trimmed V and J ends, which lost 6 bases and 0 bases, there was a span of 9 bases. The CDR3 region is CASSRQVSGANVLTF. Written as DNA, the CDR3 is TGTGCCAGTAGCCGCCAGGTCTCTGGGGCCAACGTCCTGACTTTC. Filled out from reference TRBV19 and TRBJ2-6, the complete variable domain reads DGGITQSPKYLFRKEGQNVTLSCEQNLNHDAMYWYRQDPGQGLRLIYYSQIVNDFQKGDIAEGYSVSREKKESFPLTVTSAQKNPTAFYLCASSRQVSGANVLTFGAGSRLTVL.

The chain recombines TRBV5-8 with TRBJ1-5; TRBD1 matches 7 bases. CDR3 length: 15 residues. V lost 4 bases and J lost 0; bases outside the gene matches: 4. Per germline, CDR1 SGHTS and CDR2 YDEGEE. The CDR3 loop reads CASSTGTDSNQPQHF. The CDR3 DNA reads TGTGCCAGCAGCACGGGGACAGATAGCAATCAGCCCCAGCATTTT.

The chain links TRBV7-2 to TRBJ1-2; TRBD1 matches at 8 bases. J was trimmed by 3 bases and V by 5 bases; bases with no gene match: 14. Germline V CDR1 and CDR2: SGHTA, FQGNSA. The CDR3 has 17 residues. This CDR3 is CASSPRQGIRSDYGYTF. The CDR3 nucleotides are TGTGCCAGCAGCCCCAGACAGGGGATTCGGTCGGACTATGGCTACACCTTC. The whole variable domain, filled in from reference TRBV7-2 and TRBJ1-2, reads GAGVSQSPSNKVTEKGKDVELRCDPISGHTALYWYRQSLGQGLEFLIYFQGNSAPDKSGLPSDRFSAERTGGSVSTLTIQRTQQEDSAVYLCASSPRQGIRSDYGYTFGSGTRLTVV.

The gene calls are TRBV7-8 and TRBJ2-1, with TRBD2 matching over 10 bases. The J segment lost 4 bases and the V segment lost 5 bases, leaving 11 bases of the junction unmatched. The CDR3 has 17 residues. The germline CDR1 and CDR2 sequences are SGHVS and FQNEAQ. The CDR3 nucleotides are TGTGCCAGCAGCGGACAGAGTCTAGCGGGAGCTTACAATGAGCAGTTCTTC. It codes for CASSGQSLAGAYNEQFF.

J is TRBJ2-1 and V is TRBV6-5, with TRBD1 as a possible D gene (6 bases). V lost 4 bases and J lost 3, with 13 bases in between. The length of the CDR3 is 15 residues. CDR1 is MNHEY and CDR2 is SVGAGI in the germline V gene. In nucleotides, the CDR3 is TGTGCCAGCAGTTCCTCTGACAGGTTCTACAATGAGCAGTTCTTC. Residues: CASSSSDRFYNEQFF.

The chain combines TRBV19 with TRBJ2-1; TRBD1 aligns across 7 bases. Trimming removed 6 bases from V and 4 bases from J; junction bases left unmatched: 12. The length of the CDR3 is 16 residues. Germline V gene data show CDR1 as LNHDA and CDR2 as SQIVND (reference sequence). CDR3 coding DNA: TGTGCCAGTAGCACGCGGACAGGTCGACGGTACAATGAGCAGTTCTTC. Its protein is CASSTRTGRRYNEQFF.